The T cell receptor beta chain described here comes from a study of T cell repertoires in ileal Crohn's disease. Study-level information: Median disease duration was about eight years; about 37% smoked at surgery.

Time point in this sample: neoterminal ileum biopsy at postoperative endoscopy, about 6 months after surgery. The junction had 10 bases not matched to a gene; V was cut back by 10 bases and J by 5 bases. CDR1 and CDR2 from the germline V gene are SGHDN and FVKESK. CDR3 length: 13 residues. The repertoire was sequenced with immunoSEQ multiplex PCR; TCRdb's copy has only in-frame clones and lacks some. The sample consists of 13,000 or so clones, 82% of them appearing once. This TCR was sampled from an adult with Crohn's disease. The sequenced material came from ileal tissue. This chain links TRBV14 with TRBJ1-2, with 7 bases aligning to TRBD1. The CDR3: CATSRQGRYGYTF. The CDR3, as DNA: TGTGCCACCTCAAGACAGGGAAGGTATGGCTACACCTTC.